This T cell receptor beta chain emerged from a study of T cell repertoires in cytomegalovirus infection. Study in general: Public TCR beta signatures indicated both CMV infection and matching HLA type. Findings and limits, study-wide: Of the TCR beta families, the public ones yielded a cumulative frequency that identified carriers of CMV plus the relevant HLA. Dominant in the ex vivo response were TCR beta clonotypes restricted by HLA-C and specific for CMV.

As for this clonotype: Its antigen is unknown.

TCRdb passed the reads through MiXCR, listing each CDR3 protein once. Found here are about 150,000 distinct CDR3 sequences, 30% to 40% of them singletons; the top ten hold about 52%. The sequencing used CD8+ T cells from cultured PBMCs, collected from culture after CMV antigen stimulation. The source of this sequence is a human donor in good health (CMV status not recorded). Some clones in this sample may be carry-over from other donors' samples.

The CDR3 protein is CASSYRLAAGLDEQFF. Here the CDR3 DNA reads TGTGCCAGCAGTTACAGACTAGCGGCAGGCCTAGATGAGCAGTTCTTC. This sequence joins TRBV6-5 and TRBJ2-1; 9 nucleotides align to TRBD2. Germline CDR1 is MNHEY and CDR2 is SVGAGI. J gave up 8 bases and V 2 bases, and 10 bases lay outside the gene matches. CDR3 length: 16 amino acids.